The 5 T cell receptor beta chains presented below share a single source sample, sequenced in a study of cytomegalovirus exposure and HLA in healthy donors. With 60 Vbeta and 13 Jbeta primers, the PCR was carried out. Here immunoSEQ multiplex PCR was the method, and the copy in TCRdb shows in-frame clones only, minus some. The sample holds 100,000 to 150,000 clones, approximately 75% seen once. The source material was PBMCs. The source is a man younger than 40 in good health and CMV-seronegative.

This sequence joins TRBV9 and TRBJ2-1; 10 positions match TRBD2. Per germline, CDR1 SGDLS and CDR2 YYNGEE. V shed 0 bases and J 7 bases; nucleotides not matched to a gene: 4. The CDR3 consists of 15 residues. Written as DNA, the CDR3 is TGTGCCAGCAGCGTAGCAGCGGGGGGGTTGAATGAGCAGTTCTTC. It yields the protein CASSVAAGGLNEQFF.

The chain is built from TRBV4-3 and TRBJ1-1; TRBD1 agrees at 9 bases. The CDR3 is 15 residues long. Germline-derived CDR1 and CDR2 are LGHNA and YSLEER. J was trimmed by 2 bases and V by 3 bases; bases with no gene match: 4. CDR3 coding DNA: TGCGCCAGCAGCCACGGGACAGGGATTAACACTGAAGCTTTCTTT. This translates into CASSHGTGINTEAFF.

The table lists this clone with a few counts. This chain links TRBV5-6 with TRBJ1-1, with 8 bases fitting TRBD1. The germline CDR1 and CDR2 sequences are SGHDT and YYEEEE. The V gene end was trimmed by 1 base and the J gene end by 2 bases; junction bases not matched to a gene: 10. CDR3 size: 17 residues. The CDR3 spells CASSLPPGTGVNTEAFF. CDR3 nucleotide sequence: TGTGCCAGCAGCTTGCCCCCCGGGACAGGAGTAAACACTGAAGCTTTCTTT.

This chain links TRBV6-5 with TRBJ2-2; possible D gene TRBD2, 6 bases. V was trimmed by 5 bases and J by 7 bases, leaving 11 bases between them. In germline, CDR1 is MNHEY, CDR2 SVGAGI. The CDR3 spans 13 residues. In DNA form, the CDR3 reads TGTGCCAGCAGTCAAGGGGAGGTCGGGGAGCTGTTTTTT. Protein product: CASSQGEVGELFF.

The chain has TRBV7-9 and TRBJ2-3, with 11 nucleotides matching TRBD2. Trimming cost V 1 base and J 5 bases; bases outside gene matches: 11. Germline CDR1 and CDR2: SEHNR and FQNEAQ (reference sequence). The CDR3 has 18 amino acids. CDR3 sequence reads: CASSLEAQLAGVLDTQYF. CDR3 sequence (DNA): TGTGCCAGCAGCTTAGAGGCCCAACTAGCGGGGGTACTAGATACGCAGTATTTT.